This T cell receptor beta chain appears in the sequencing data of a study of T cell responses to AZD1222 COVID-19 vaccine. Study results and limitations: Donors were mostly white British, more females; clonal diversity possibly underestimated. Unmutated regions of variants are reportedly targeted by nearly half of spike-specific TCRs. A rise in Spike-specific TCR breadth and depth followed two AZD1222 doses.

CDR3 size: 17 residues. V gave up 0 bases and J gave up 5 bases; unmatched junction bases: 11. The germline V gene has CDR1 LNHNV and CDR2 YYDKDF (reference sequence). Concerning this clone: Its antigen is not identified.

The method was immunoSEQ multiplex PCR; TCRdb's version includes in-frame clones alone and lacks a portion of them. The repertoire holds some 280,000 clones, 90% to 95% seen once, with around 0.58% in the top ten. This chain uses TRBV15 with TRBJ1-1; 8 nucleotides align to TRBD1. The source is an adult who received the AZD1222 COVID-19 vaccine. This sample comprised peripheral blood, obtained 28 days after the second AZD1222 dose. CDR3 coding DNA: TGTGCCACCAGCAGAGATGGACAGGGAGGTTTGGGGACTGAAGCTTTCTTT. Its translation: CATSRDGQGGLGTEAFF. The full variable domain, rest sourced from reference TRBV15 and TRBJ1-1, is DAMVIQNPRYQVTQFGKPVTLSCSQTLNHNVMYWYQQKSSQAPKLLFHYYDKDFNNEADTPDNFQSRRPNTSFCFLDIRSPGLGDTAMYLCATSRDGQGGLGTEAFFGQGTRLTVV.